This T cell receptor beta chain is from a study of T cells in Graves' hyperthyroidism and ophthalmopathy. Whole-study findings and limits: The authors' 13 V-J model separated ophthalmopathy from stable hyperthyroidism.

Points on this clonotype: What it recognizes is unknown.

Graves' hyperthyroidism is called stable when ophthalmopathy does not progress within 18 months. Uncontrolled infection, other autoimmune disease, pregnancy or lactation led to exclusion. TCR beta CDR3 regions were amplified from RNA. The HTBI primer set was used in a first-round RT-PCR of the TCR CDR3. TCRdb recomputed calls from the multiplex PCR reads with MiXCR, one row per CDR3 protein. The repertoire has 45,000 to 55,000 distinct CDR3 sequences, roughly 51% of them found once; the top ten carry 30% to 40%. The V gene end was trimmed by 7 bases and the J gene end by 0 bases; junction bases not matched to a gene: 5. Germline V lookup: CDR1 MNHEY, CDR2 SMNVEV (reference sequence). The length of the CDR3 is 14 residues.

The sequence derives from a man in his late teens or twenties with Graves' hyperthyroidism. Sequenced sample: peripheral blood or thyroid tissue (not recorded which). The V gene is TRBV27, the J gene TRBJ1-1; 7 bases are shared with TRBD1. DNA for the CDR3: TGTGCCAGCAACCGACAGGGAATGAACACTGAAGCTTTCTTT. Translated: CASNRQGMNTEAFF.